This TCR beta chain came from a study of blood T cell repertoires in COVID-19 (dated by TCRdb to 2018 to 2021). In the study overall: Collaborator samples came from the United States, Italy and Spain and covered acute and convalescent phases of COVID-19. The material from the prospective study consisted of cDNA or gDNA derived from T cells, B-cell-depleted T cells, or PBMCs. Subjects who had been exposed to COVID-19, were actively infected with it, or had recovered from it provided the deeply sampled blood TCRbeta repertoires that made up the dataset. The repertoires were released in a freely available public database meant as a resource for research on the immune response to SARS-CoV-2. Samples were obtained from the ongoing ImmuneRACE study (first 160 participants) and from over a thousand subjects provided by 6 global collaborators. The sample metadata nearly always contained a de-identified subject ID, COVID-19 status, age in years and sex. HLA class I and class II types, where available, came from metadata supplied by the sample provider rather than from assay-based typing. Study-wide findings and limitations: The quantity of clinical and demographic metadata differed by source and by participant and was supplied without curation.

A word on this clone: Its antigen remains undetermined. No per-base quality is available; no much larger clone lies one base away.

Whole blood was collected in K2EDTA tubes by collaborating institutions according to the institutions' own protocols. For TCRbeta analysis, collaborators shipped samples in one of three forms: frozen whole blood, isolated PBMCs, or DNA extracted from either of those sample types. The immunoSEQ Assay, a bias-controlled multiplex PCR, was used to amplify TCRbeta CDR3 regions from genomic DNA. Turning to the authors' computational methods: The number of nucleated cells in each sample was estimated from the amplification of reference gene primers within the assay. To quantify the absolute abundance of each unique TCRbeta CDR3 rearrangement, sequence reads were collapsed and filtered. For each sample, productive Simpson clonality was calculated as the square root of Simpson's diversity index over productive rearrangements. TCRdb obtained this table from immuneACCESS and retained in-frame rearrangements with V and J assigned. These tables miss some clones; where compared with another copy, unresolved V genes account for less than half of the shortfall, and the remainder is unexplained. Clonal size and the V and J genes are those of that table, whereas D and trimming came from the DNA. This sample holds about 190,000 clones; about three quarters were observed only once. The top ten clonotypes cover 2.5% to 3% of the sample.

The CDR3 goes from the cysteine to the phenylalanine over 16 residues. Only the CDR3 part of the read is kept: 48 bases, read in frame from the first base. V loses 1 base at its end and J loses 2 bases; junction bases beyond the gene matches: 6. CDR1 and CDR2 were assigned from the germline V gene (reference sequence) as SGHNT and YYREEE. The receptor comes from a woman at least 80 years old with active or convalescent COVID-19. The sample consisted of peripheral blood. Recombination joined TRBV5-4 with TRBJ2-3, and TRBD1 matches 8 of the central bases. The CDR3 protein: CASSLWAGGLTDTQYF. The nucleotides are TGTGCCAGCAGCTTGTGGGCAGGGGGCCTCACAGATACGCAGTATTTT.